This paragraph reports one T cell receptor beta chain. Its cognate antigen is unknown. A sort by CD45RO/CCR7/CD25/CD127/CD95/CD27 yielded CD4+ naive, central memory, regulatory and stem cell-like memory cells. CDR3 size: 13 residues. The V gene's germline CDR1 is SQVTM and CDR2 ANQGSEA. Trimming removed 4 bases from V and 3 bases from J; junction bases left unmatched: 5. Of the isolated RNA, all was reverse transcribed, and so the sequenced material was expressed TCRB transcripts. The method was immunoSEQ multiplex PCR; TCRdb's version includes in-frame clones alone and lacks a portion of them. The sample lists a few hundred thousand clones, roughly 12% occurring once. This entry is derived from a study of beta chain features in type 1 diabetes. Study outcomes and limitations: Type 1 diabetes patients showed a moderate but significant shortening of TCRB CDR3s in all four CD4+ subsets. Researchers cautioned that cDNA sequencing could over-represent cells with high TCR expression. In comparison with healthy donors, patients had naive, central memory and Treg TCRB repertoires that appeared more similar. At VDJ recombination sites, type 1 diabetes patients had fewer insertions and more deleted nucleotides.

The material sequenced was naive CD4+ T cells from blood. The chain uses TRBV29-1 and TRBJ2-7; 8 nucleotides agree with TRBD1. The origin of this receptor is a woman younger than 30 with type 1 diabetes. CDR3 protein: CSVGGQGFYEQYF. DNA of the CDR3: TGCAGCGTTGGTGGACAGGGTTTCTACGAGCAGTACTTC.